The clone carrying this TCR beta chain was counted between two and nine times. Libraries were prepared by immunoSEQ multiplex PCR; TCRdb keeps only in-frame clonotypes and omits some of them. In the table there are roughly 150,000 clones, about 91% of which are singletons. The data stem from a study of radiation and T cells in renal cell carcinoma. This sample's time point: blood 2 weeks post-SBRT. As for treatment: 15 Gy SBRT to primary tumor, nephrectomy 4 weeks later. Germline V lookup: CDR1 LNHNV, CDR2 YYDKDF (reference sequence). CDR3 length: 13 amino acids. V shed 1 base and J shed 5 bases, with 5 bases lying between them.

The sequence derives from a woman in her forties or fifties with renal cell carcinoma. The chain carries TRBV15 and TRBJ1-4; D not resolved. The sequencing here drew on blood, taken from a patient whose treatment included radiotherapy and nephrectomy. The CDR3 spells CATSRAPNEKLFF. CDR3 DNA sequence: TGTGCCACCAGCAGAGCCCCAAATGAAAAACTGTTTTTT.